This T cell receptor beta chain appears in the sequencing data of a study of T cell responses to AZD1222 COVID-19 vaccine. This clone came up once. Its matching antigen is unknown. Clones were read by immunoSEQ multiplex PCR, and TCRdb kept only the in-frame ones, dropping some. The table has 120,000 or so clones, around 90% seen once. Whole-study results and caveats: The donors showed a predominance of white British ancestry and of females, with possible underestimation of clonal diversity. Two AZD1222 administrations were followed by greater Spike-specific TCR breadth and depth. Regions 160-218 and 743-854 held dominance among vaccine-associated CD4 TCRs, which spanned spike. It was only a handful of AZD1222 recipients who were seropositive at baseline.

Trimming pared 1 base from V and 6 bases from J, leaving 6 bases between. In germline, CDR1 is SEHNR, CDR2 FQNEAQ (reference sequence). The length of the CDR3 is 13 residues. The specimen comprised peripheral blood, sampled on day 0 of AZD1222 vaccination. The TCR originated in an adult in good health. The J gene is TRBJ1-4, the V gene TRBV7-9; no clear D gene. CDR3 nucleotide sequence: TGTGCCAGCAGCTTAGGGAGGCATGAAAAACTGTTTTTT. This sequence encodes CASSLGRHEKLFF.